The 27 T cell receptor beta chains reported below all come from one sample, sequenced in a study of T-cell memory formation after mild COVID-19. TCRdb passed the 5' RACE reads through MiXCR, listing each CDR3 protein once. The data show hundreds of thousands of distinct CDR3 sequences, approximately 25% seen once. Sequenced sample: PBMCs or a T cell subset sorted from them (not recorded which). These receptors all come from an adult woman who had mild COVID-19 (a few samples of this study predate the infection). Cell type and time point are not known.

This clonotype occurred many times. The chain combines TRBV6-5 with TRBJ2-1; TRBD2 agrees at 10 bases. The length of the CDR3 is 17 residues. V lost 0 bases to trimming and J lost 7 bases; unmatched junction nucleotides: 9. CDR1 and CDR2 from the germline V gene are MNHEY and SVGAGI. The CDR3 loop is CASSYSVSGGAGNEQFF. Written as DNA, the CDR3 is TGTGCCAGCAGTTACTCCGTCAGCGGGGGGGCCGGTAATGAGCAGTTCTTC.

This clonotype was recorded at least ten times. J is TRBJ2-7 and V is TRBV7-9; TRBD1 matches at 8 bases. This CDR3 has 14 amino acids. The V gene's germline CDR1 is SEHNR and CDR2 FQNEAQ (reference sequence). With V trimmed by 6 bases and J by 4 bases, 8 bases remained unmatched. CDR3 residues: CASRKTGDWYEQYF. CDR3 nucleotide sequence: TGTGCCAGCAGGAAGACAGGGGATTGGTACGAGCAGTACTTC.

This chain links TRBV18 with TRBJ1-2; the match to TRBD1 covers 7 bases. CDR3 length equals 17 residues. The germline V gene has CDR1 KGHSH and CDR2 LQKENI. Unmatched junction bases numbered 11, after V lost 3 bases and J lost 1 base. In DNA form, the CDR3 reads TGTGCCAGCTCACCTTCCGGGACAGTATCCTATAACTATGGCTACACCTTC. It is translated as CASSPSGTVSYNYGYTF.

The J gene is TRBJ2-3, the V gene TRBV7-2, with 11 bases lining up with TRBD2. CDR1 SGHTA and CDR2 FQGNSA come from the germline V gene. The V gene end was trimmed by 1 base and the J gene end by 1 base; junction bases not matched to a gene: 7. The CDR3 is 18 amino acids. This CDR3 is CASSLGPGLAGRTDTQYF. DNA for the CDR3: TGTGCCAGCAGCTTAGGCCCCGGACTAGCGGGCCGCACAGATACGCAGTATTTT.

V usage is TRBV12-3 or TRBV12-4 and J usage is TRBJ1-2; a weak D match, TRBD1 (5 bases). The CDR3 totals 14 residues. Between the trimmed V and J ends, which lost 4 bases and 4 bases, there was a span of 13 bases. The CDR3 loop reads CASSSTPGFYGYTF. Here the CDR3 DNA reads TGTGCCAGCAGTTCAACCCCAGGGTTCTATGGCTACACCTTC.

This clonotype was picked up a small number of times. The chain uses TRBV6-2 or TRBV6-3 and TRBJ2-7; a weak D match, TRBD2 (6 bases). The CDR3 loop spans 12 amino acids. V was cut by 7 bases and J by 2 bases, with 9 bases left in between. In germline, CDR1 is MNHEY, CDR2 SVGEGT. CDR3 in DNA: TGTGCCAGCACTTCGGGAGCCTACGAGCAGTACTTC. Protein sequence: CASTSGAYEQYF.

This clonotype was counted a few times. The chain joins TRBV5-1 to TRBJ1-2; 9 positions match TRBD1. The germline CDR1 and CDR2 sequences are SGHRS and YFSETQ. This CDR3 comprises 15 residues. Trimming took 4 bases from V and 6 from J; bases not matched to a gene: 10. CDR3 nucleotides: TGCGCCAGCAGCCGCGCGGGACAGGGAGAAGATGGCTACACCTTC. This translates into CASSRAGQGEDGYTF.

The chain links TRBV30 to TRBJ2-2; D perhaps matches TRBD2 (6 bases). In germline, CDR1 is GTSNPN, CDR2 SVGIG (reference sequence). The CDR3 totals 14 residues. Trimming removed 2 bases at V and 9 bases at J, with 16 bases between. The CDR3: CAWSLGGGGWELFF. CDR3 DNA: TGTGCCTGGAGTTTGGGGGGAGGCGGCTGGGAGCTGTTTTTT.

The chain employs TRBV7-9 and TRBJ2-1; 8 bases fit TRBD2. J lost 5 bases, V lost 5 bases, and 8 bases had no gene match. The germline V gene has CDR1 SEHNR and CDR2 FQNEAQ (reference sequence). This CDR3 is built from 15 residues. As DNA, the CDR3 is TGTGCCAGCAGCGGTTCTAGCGGGTACAACAATGAGCAGTTCTTC. Protein product: CASSGSSGYNNEQFF.

This clonotype showed up just a few times. J is TRBJ1-4 and V is TRBV5-1; tentatively, D is TRBD1 (5 bases). The CDR3 runs to 15 residues. CDR1 is SGHRS and CDR2 is YFSETQ in the germline V gene. The germline V and J ends were trimmed by 0 bases and 8 bases, with 14 bases remaining between them. The CDR3 DNA reads as TGCGCCAGCAGCTTGGGGGACCCCCCGCGGGAAAAACTGTTTTTT. Residues: CASSLGDPPREKLFF.

The chain carries TRBV12-3 or TRBV12-4 and TRBJ1-1, with a weak D call TRBD1 (5 bases). The CDR3 is 16 residues long. V lost 7 bases to trimming and J lost 0 bases, with 18 bases between them. The CDR3, as DNA: TGTGCCAGCACTCCCGGGCGGGGGGGATTGAACACTGAAGCTTTCTTT. Its protein is CASTPGRGGLNTEAFF.

The rearrangement uses TRBV5-1 and TRBJ1-2; tentatively, D is TRBD1 (6 bases). CDR3 length: 16 amino acids. Germline assignment: CDR1 SGHRS and CDR2 YFSETQ. V was trimmed by 0 bases and J by 4 bases, leaving 16 bases between them. This CDR3 is CASSLGHRDILYGYTF. Written as DNA, the CDR3 is TGCGCCAGCAGCTTGGGTCACCGGGACATCCTCTATGGCTACACCTTC.

The chain employs TRBV6-5 and TRBJ2-3; TRBD1 matches at 10 bases. Trimming removed 8 bases from V and 7 bases from J; junction bases left unmatched: 6. Germline CDR1 reads MNHEY; CDR2 reads SVGAGI. The CDR3 has 13 residues. The CDR3 DNA follows: TGTGCCAGCGGGGACAGGGGTCTGAATACGCAGTATTTT. Residues: CASGDRGLNTQYF.

This chain joins TRBV6-2 or TRBV6-3 and TRBJ2-4; 7 bases fit TRBD1. CDR3 size: 13 residues. Germline CDR1 reads MNHEY; CDR2 reads SVGEGT. V lost 7 bases and J lost 7; bases outside the gene matches: 7. The CDR3 loop is CASIPQGPNIQYF. CDR3 sequence (DNA): TGTGCCAGCATCCCACAGGGGCCTAACATTCAGTACTTC.

The chain couples TRBV19 to TRBJ2-7; tentative D call: TRBD1 (6 bases). The CDR3 has 15 amino acids. V was pared by 0 bases and J by 1 base, with 10 bases between. Germline CDR1 and CDR2: LNHDA and SQIVND (reference sequence). CDR3 nucleotide sequence: TGTGCCAGTAGTATAGACAGGGGACCATCCTACGAGCAGTACTTC. It yields the protein CASSIDRGPSYEQYF.

This clonotype was observed a few times. The V gene is TRBV11-2, the J gene TRBJ2-1; D remains ambiguous. V was trimmed by 0 bases and J by 0 bases, leaving 15 bases between them. The germline gives CDR1 SGHAT, CDR2 FQNNGV. The CDR3 totals 18 residues. CDR3 region: CASSLEFFLASSYNEQFF. Written as DNA, the CDR3 is TGTGCCAGCAGCTTAGAGTTTTTTCTCGCGAGCTCCTACAATGAGCAGTTCTTC.

The rearrangement links TRBV7-9 to TRBJ2-3; 8 nucleotides align to TRBD2. The CDR3 length is 15 residues. The V gene's germline CDR1 is SEHNR and CDR2 FQNEAQ (reference sequence). After removal of 2 bases from V and 4 bases from J, the junction contained 5 bases not matched to a gene. The CDR3 region is CASSLLGGAADTQYF. Here the CDR3 DNA reads TGTGCCAGCAGCTTACTCGGGGGGGCCGCAGATACGCAGTATTTT.

This clonotype was found many times. V is TRBV12-3 or TRBV12-4 and J is TRBJ2-7, with D possibly matching TRBD1 (6 bases). The CDR3 runs 14 residues. Trimming stripped 6 bases from V and 4 bases from J, with 16 bases between. CDR3: CASSPVWGRYEQYF. The DNA of the CDR3 is TGTGCCAGCAGCCCCGTATGGGGGCGGTACGAGCAGTACTTC.

This clonotype occurred a few times. The rearrangement links TRBV6-2 or TRBV6-3 to TRBJ1-1; 11 positions agree with TRBD1. CDR1 and CDR2 from the germline V gene are MNHEY and SVGEGT. The J segment lost 3 bases and the V segment lost 2 bases, leaving 5 bases of the junction unmatched. This CDR3 is built from 16 residues. DNA of the CDR3: TGTGCCAGCAGTTACCCCCCGGGACAGGGGGACACTGAAGCTTTCTTT. Protein: CASSYPPGQGDTEAFF.

CDR3 nucleotides: TGCAGCGTTGGCCTAGGACTGACAGATACGCAGTATTTT. Translating it yields CSVGLGLTDTQYF. V is TRBV29-1 and J is TRBJ2-3; tentatively, D is TRBD2 (5 bases). The V gene's germline CDR1 is SQVTM and CDR2 ANQGSEA. Trimming shortened V by 4 bases and J by 3 bases, and 11 bases separated the two germline ends. This CDR3 spans 13 amino acids.

The genes are TRBV20-1 and TRBJ2-1; maybe TRBD1 (6 bases). Trimming left V 3 bases short and J 3 bases short, with 15 bases between. The CDR3 covers 15 residues. Looked up from germline, CDR1 is DFQATT and CDR2 is SNEGSKA (reference sequence). CDR3 DNA: TGCAGTGCTAGGCCCCCCGGACAGAACTACAATGAGCAGTTCTTC. Protein: CSARPPGQNYNEQFF.

This chain links TRBV13 with TRBJ2-7, with D maybe TRBD2 (5 bases). V was shortened by 4 bases and J by 0 bases, with 7 bases between the two germline ends. The CDR3 has 13 residues. In germline, CDR1 is PRHDT, CDR2 FYEKMQ (reference sequence). CDR3 DNA: TGTGCCAGCAGCTCCCTAGCCTCCTACGAGCAGTACTTC. It encodes CASSSLASYEQYF. The whole variable domain, filled in from reference TRBV13 and TRBJ2-7, reads AAGVIQSPRHLIKEKRETATLKCYPIPRHDTVYWYQQGPGQDPQFLISFYEKMQSDKGSIPDRFSAQQFSDYHSELNMSSLELGDSALYFCASSSLASYEQYFGPGTRLTVT.

V and J are TRBV12-3 or TRBV12-4 and TRBJ1-1, with no clear D. The length of the CDR3 is 14 residues. Trimming took off 7 bases at V and 0 bases at J, with 12 bases between the two ends. The CDR3 loop reads CASTATVMNTEAFF. The CDR3 DNA reads as TGTGCCAGCACCGCGACGGTCATGAACACTGAAGCTTTCTTT.

The chain uses TRBV6-6 and TRBJ1-5; TRBD1 might be the D (6 bases). Germline CDR1 reads MNHNY; CDR2 reads SVGAGI (reference sequence). The CDR3 loop spans 17 amino acids. Trimming shortened V by 6 bases and J by 2 bases, and 20 bases separated the two germline ends. For the CDR3, the DNA is TGTGCCAGCAGGCAAGGGGGGCAAGGGGTTGGCAATCAGCCCCAGCATTTT. Translated: CASRQGGQGVGNQPQHF.

This clonotype was counted between two and nine times. The gene calls are TRBV4-1 and TRBJ2-3; no clear D. CDR1 is MGHRA and CDR2 is YSYEKL in the germline V gene. The length of the CDR3 is 15 residues. Trimming stripped 0 bases from V and 4 bases from J, with 11 bases between. The DNA of the CDR3 is TGCGCCAGCAGCCAAGAGGGCTTGGGCGCAGATACGCAGTATTTT. Translation gives CASSQEGLGADTQYF.

The chain has TRBV11-3 and TRBJ2-1, with 10 bases aligning to TRBD1. From germline, CDR1 is SGHNT and CDR2 YENEEA. The V segment lost 4 bases and the J segment 12 bases; nucleotides outside the gene matches: 12. The CDR3 is 15 residues long. The CDR3 nucleotides read TGTGCCAGCAGCTCTCGGACAGGGGGAGGCGTTGGGCAGTTCTTC. The encoded protein is CASSSRTGGGVGQFF. Drawing the rest from reference TRBV11-3 and TRBJ2-1, the complete variable domain is EAGVVQSPRYKIIEKKQPVAFWCNPISGHNTLYWYLQNLGQGPELLIRYENEEAVDDSQLPKDRFSAERLKGVDSTLKIQPAELGDSAVYLCASSSRTGGGVGQFFGPGTRLTVL.

There are a few counts of this clonotype. The V and J genes are TRBV6-5 and TRBJ2-3; 7 nucleotides agree with TRBD2. This CDR3 region has 11 residues. CDR1 is MNHEY, CDR2 SVGAGI, per germline. J lost 14 bases, V lost 6 bases, and 8 bases had no gene match. The CDR3 DNA reads as TGTGCCAGCAGAACTAGCGCCATTTGGTATTTT. Its protein product is CASRTSAIWYF.